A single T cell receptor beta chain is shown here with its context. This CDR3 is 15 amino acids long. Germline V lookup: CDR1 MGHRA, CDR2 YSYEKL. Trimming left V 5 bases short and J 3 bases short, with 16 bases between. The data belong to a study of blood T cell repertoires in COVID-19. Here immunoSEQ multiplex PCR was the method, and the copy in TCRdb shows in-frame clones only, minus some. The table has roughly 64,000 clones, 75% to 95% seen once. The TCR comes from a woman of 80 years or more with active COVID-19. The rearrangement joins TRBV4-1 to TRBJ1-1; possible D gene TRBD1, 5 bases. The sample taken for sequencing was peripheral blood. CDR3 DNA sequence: TGCGCCAGCAGCTATTGGGAAGGGGAGGACACTGAAGCTTTCTTT. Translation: CASSYWEGEDTEAFF.